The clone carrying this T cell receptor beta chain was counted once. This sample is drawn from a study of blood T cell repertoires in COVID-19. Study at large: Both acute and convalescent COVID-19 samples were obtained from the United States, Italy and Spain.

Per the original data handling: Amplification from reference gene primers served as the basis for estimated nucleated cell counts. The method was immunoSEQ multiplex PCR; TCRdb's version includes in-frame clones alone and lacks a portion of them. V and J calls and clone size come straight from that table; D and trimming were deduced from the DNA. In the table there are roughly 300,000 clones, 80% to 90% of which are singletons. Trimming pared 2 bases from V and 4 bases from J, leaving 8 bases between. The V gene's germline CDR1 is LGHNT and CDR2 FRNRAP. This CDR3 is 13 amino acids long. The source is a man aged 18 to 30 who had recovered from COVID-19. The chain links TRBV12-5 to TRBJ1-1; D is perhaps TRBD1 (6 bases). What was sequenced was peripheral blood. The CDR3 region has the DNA TGTGCTAGTGGTTTGACACAGGGCACTGAAGCTTTCTTT. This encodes CASGLTQGTEAFF. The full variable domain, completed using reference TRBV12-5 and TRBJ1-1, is DARVTQTPRHKVTEMGQEVTMRCQPILGHNTVFWYRQTMMQGLELLAYFRNRAPLDDSGMPKDRFSAEMPDATLATLKIQPSEPRDSAVYFCASGLTQGTEAFFGQGTRLTVV.